This T cell receptor beta chain was captured by sequencing in a study of T cells in Graves' hyperthyroidism and ophthalmopathy. Germline CDR1 is SGDLS and CDR2 is YYNGEE. This CDR3 is built from 15 residues. Between the trimmed V and J ends, which lost 0 bases and 6 bases, there was a span of 13 bases. RNA transcripts served as the template for amplifying TCR beta CDR3 regions. With the HTBI primer set, the TCR CDR3 went through a first round of RT-PCR. TCRdb used MiXCR to reprocess the multiplex PCR reads, holding one entry per CDR3 protein. The sample contains hundreds of thousands of distinct CDR3 sequences, about a third of which appear only once.

This clonotype originated in a woman in her forties with Graves' hyperthyroidism. The rearrangement links TRBV9 to TRBJ2-4; D gene unclear. Sequenced input: blood. In nucleotides, the CDR3 is TGTGCCAGCAGCGTAGGGGTCACTCCGGGAAACATTCAGTACTTC. Translating it yields CASSVGVTPGNIQYF.